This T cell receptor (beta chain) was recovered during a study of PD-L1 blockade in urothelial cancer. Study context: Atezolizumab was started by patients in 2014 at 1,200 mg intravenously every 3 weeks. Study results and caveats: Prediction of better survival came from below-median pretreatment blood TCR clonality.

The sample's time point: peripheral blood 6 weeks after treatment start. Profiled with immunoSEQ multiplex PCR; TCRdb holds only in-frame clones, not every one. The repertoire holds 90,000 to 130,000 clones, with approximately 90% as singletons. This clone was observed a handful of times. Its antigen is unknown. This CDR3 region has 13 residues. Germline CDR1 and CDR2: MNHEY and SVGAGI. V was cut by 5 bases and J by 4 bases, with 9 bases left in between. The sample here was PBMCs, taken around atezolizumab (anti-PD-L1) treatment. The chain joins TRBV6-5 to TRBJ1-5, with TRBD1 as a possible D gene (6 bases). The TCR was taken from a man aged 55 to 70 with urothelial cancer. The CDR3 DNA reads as TGTGCCAGCAGTCTCGGACAGAATCAGCCCCAGCATTTT. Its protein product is CASSLGQNQPQHF.